This is a list of T cell receptor beta chains from one sample in a study of shared clonotypes between healthy human individuals. The assay was immunoSEQ multiplex PCR, and TCRdb's table has in-frame clones only and misses some. The sample has 2,500,000 or so clones, under 95% seen once. The specimen was naive CD4+ T cells from PBMCs. These receptors all come from a man younger than 35 in good health. Some clones in this sample may be carry-over from other donors' samples. Each CDR3 is given with its conserved first and last residue. D genes are given only for firm matches. Rows give clone size only sometimes, using once, few, many, or a class for an expanded clone.

J	V	D	size	DNA	CDR3
TRBJ1-1	TRBV5-6	NA	NA	TGTGCCAGCAGCTTACGGACAGTCACGGGTGAAGCTTTCTTT	CASSLRTVTGEAFF
TRBJ1-2	TRBV28	TRBD1	NA	TGTGCCAGCAGCTACCTTACAAGCGGGACAGATTTCGTCTACACCTTC	CASSYLTSGTDFVYTF
TRBJ2-3	TRBV28	TRBD2	NA	TGTGCCAGCAGCCCCATAGGGCGGGGGAGGGGTGGTGGAGATACGCAGTATTTT	CASSPIGRGRGGGDTQYF
TRBJ2-1	TRBV6-6	NA	NA	TGTGCCAGCAGTTTCGGATACAATGAGCAGTTCTTC	CASSFGYNEQFF
TRBJ2-5	TRBV7-9	TRBD2	NA	TGTGCCAGCAGCCTGAGCGGGGCGAGGCAAGAGACCCAGTACTTC	CASSLSGARQETQYF
TRBJ2-3	TRBV25-1	TRBD2	NA	TGTGCCAGCAGTCTGAGCGGGAGTTTCGCAGATACGCAGTATTTT	CASSLSGSFADTQYF
TRBJ2-7	TRBV11-2	TRBD1	NA	TGTGCCAGCAGCCTCGGGACAGCCCCCGGCTACGAGCAGTACTTC	CASSLGTAPGYEQYF
TRBJ2-5	TRBV15	NA	NA	TGTGCCACCAGCAGTATACTCCAGACCCAGTACTTC	CATSSILQTQYF
TRBJ2-5	TRBV11-2	NA	NA	TGTGCCAGCAGCCCTCCTATCCTTGGAGAGACCCAGTACTTC	CASSPPILGETQYF
TRBJ2-2	TRBV29-1	NA	NA	TGCAGCGTTGAAGAAGGAGCACGGGGGTCTAACACCGGGGAGCTGTTTTTT	CSVEEGARGSNTGELFF
TRBJ1-1	TRBV5-1	NA	NA	TGCGCCAGCAGCGGTGGGGGGTTGGAGACTGAAGCTTTCTTT	CASSGGGLETEAFF
TRBJ2-5	TRBV18	NA	NA	TGTGCCAGCTCACCTCCAAGTCAAGAGACCCAGTACTTC	CASSPPSQETQYF
TRBJ1-4	TRBV28	NA	NA	TGTGCCAGCAGTTTTTACCGACGGGGGAAAGCAACTAATGAAAAACTGTTTTTT	CASSFYRRGKATNEKLFF
TRBJ2-1	TRBV5-1	NA	NA	TGCGCCAGCAGCCTGGGGGTCGGCAGCTACAATGAGCAGTTCTTC	CASSLGVGSYNEQFF
TRBJ1-1	TRBV11-1	NA	NA	TGTGCCAGCAGCCTAGGGGGTTCTGTCCCTGAAGCTTTCTTT	CASSLGGSVPEAFF
TRBJ1-2	TRBV27	NA	once	TGTGCCAGCAGTTTCCGCAGGGGTGAAGGCTACACCTTC	CASSFRRGEGYTF
TRBJ1-5	TRBV15	NA	NA	TGTGCCACCAGCAGAGCCGGACAGCCCCAGCATTTT	CATSRAGQPQHF
TRBJ2-7	TRBV28	NA	NA	TGTGCCAGCGAGAGAGGGAGGCGGGACATCTACGAGCAGTACTTC	CASERGRRDIYEQYF
TRBJ2-2	TRBV6-4	NA	NA	TGTGCCAGCAGTGACGTGGGGGGCGATCACACCGGGGAGCTGTTTTTT	CASSDVGGDHTGELFF
TRBJ2-7	TRBV7-9	TRBD2	NA	TGTGCCAGCAGCGACAGCGGGAGGGCCTACGAGCAGTACTTC	CASSDSGRAYEQYF
TRBJ1-1	TRBV29-1	NA	NA	TGCAGCGTTGATGAGGTTTGGGCCACTGAAGCTTTCTTT	CSVDEVWATEAFF
TRBJ2-5	TRBV5-5	TRBD2	NA	TGTGCCAGCAGCTTTAGCGGGATGGTCCAAGAGACCCAGTACTTC	CASSFSGMVQETQYF
TRBJ2-2	TRBV10-3	TRBD2	NA	TGTGCCATCAGTGCTGAAGGCGGGGGGCGCACCGGGGAGCTGTTTTTT	CAISAEGGGRTGELFF
TRBJ2-3	TRBV5-5	NA	NA	TGTGCCAGCAGCTTGCCCCGGGGTGCGGGAAGAGATACGCAGTATTTT	CASSLPRGAGRDTQYF
TRBJ1-5	TRBV30	TRBD1	NA	TGTGCCTGGAGTGTAAGACAGGGGAATCAGCCCCAGCATTTT	CAWSVRQGNQPQHF
TRBJ2-1	TRBV15	NA	NA	TGTGCCACCAGCAGAGACCCGGCTACGACACGTGAGCAGTTCTTC	CATSRDPATTREQFF
TRBJ2-1	TRBV27	TRBD2	NA	TGTGCCAGCAGCCGGGGTGGAACTAGCGGGAGGACTGAGCAGTTCTTC	CASSRGGTSGRTEQFF
TRBJ1-1	TRBV10-3	TRBD1	NA	TGTGCCATCAGAATGACAGGGTCTTACACTGAAGCTTTCTTT	CAIRMTGSYTEAFF
TRBJ1-5	TRBV19	NA	NA	TGTGCCAGTAGTATAGAACAGGTAGGCAATCAGCCCCAGCATTTT	CASSIEQVGNQPQHF
TRBJ1-1	TRBV29-1	NA	NA	TGCAGCGTTGAAAGGGCGGTAGGCCTACCCTCTGAAGCTTTCTTT	CSVERAVGLPSEAFF
TRBJ2-1	TRBV7-3	NA	NA	TGTGCCAGCAGCGCCCCGGGACCGCGTGGCAATGAGCAGTTCTTC	CASSAPGPRGNEQFF
TRBJ2-5	TRBV5-1	NA	NA	TGCGCCAGCAGAGCAGCGGGCGCGGGGGAGACCCAGTACTTC	CASRAAGAGETQYF
TRBJ2-5	TRBV5-1	NA	NA	TGCGCCAGCAGCGCGAAAGAGACCCAGTACTTC	CASSAKETQYF